Following are 25 T cell receptor beta chains from one sample sequenced in a study of blood T cells in healthy people across ages (dated by TCRdb to between 2014 and 2016). The method behind the library was 5' RACE. TCRdb lists the instrument as Illumina HiSeq 2500. The second PCR ran for about 6 to 11 cycles and used a J-beta primer mix along with a sample-barcoded 5' primer. TCRdb reprocessed the public reads (quality trimming at Q25 with fastp, clone calling with MiXCR) and kept in-frame beta chains. Each entry merges the rows of one CDR3 protein and shows their most common DNA and genes. The sample includes fewer than 700,000 distinct CDR3 sequences, with 40% to 50% observed a single time. Of the sample, roughly 24% is held by the ten largest clones. The sequenced sample consisted of blood. The receptor source for this set is an elderly man in good health.

This clonotype was observed a few times. The chain uses TRBV25-1 and TRBJ2-7; 8 bases map to TRBD1. The germline gives CDR1 MGHDK, CDR2 SYGVNS. V shed 5 bases, J shed 5 bases, and the junction held 5 bases outside the gene matches. The CDR3 length is 13 residues. The CDR3 protein is CASSRQGIHEQYF. CDR3 nucleotides: TGTGCCAGCAGTAGACAGGGGATCCACGAGCAGTACTTC.

This chain joins TRBV20-1 and TRBJ1-1, with 7 bases identical to TRBD1. This CDR3 is built from 13 residues. V lost 4 bases to trimming and J lost 2 bases; unmatched junction nucleotides: 4. Germline V lookup: CDR1 DFQATT, CDR2 SNEGSKA (reference sequence). The CDR3 nucleotides read TGCAGTGCTACGGGACAGATCAACACTGAAGCTTTCTTT. Amino acid sequence: CSATGQINTEAFF.

The CDR3 DNA reads TGTGCCAGCAGTTTTGTCGACTTGGGCATTCAGTACTTC. Translation: CASSFVDLGIQYF. The gene calls are TRBV6-2 or TRBV6-3 and TRBJ2-4, with D unresolved. V lost 4 bases and J lost 9, with 13 bases in between. Per the germline V gene, CDR1 is MNHEY and CDR2 is SVGEGT. This CDR3 has 13 residues.

This clonotype was seen many times. The chain joins TRBV10-3 to TRBJ2-5, with 13 bases matching TRBD2. Germline CDR1 is ENHRY and CDR2 is SYGVKD. The CDR3 contains 19 residues. J was trimmed by 2 bases and V by 10 bases; bases with no gene match: 19. CDR3 in amino acids: CATSPRGLAGDGHQETQYF. The CDR3 DNA reads TGTGCCACCAGCCCGCGTGGACTAGCGGGAGACGGGCATCAAGAGACCCAGTACTTC.

The rearrangement links TRBV5-1 to TRBJ2-5, with 8 bases identical to TRBD1. V shed 4 bases, J shed 1 base, and the junction held 9 bases outside the gene matches. Germline assignment: CDR1 SGHRS and CDR2 YFSETQ. This CDR3 comprises 16 residues. The CDR3 sequence: CASSQELGTGQETQYF. CDR3 DNA: TGCGCCAGCAGCCAAGAACTGGGGACAGGCCAAGAGACCCAGTACTTC.

Notes on this clonotype: This sequence may be a read error, since a much larger clone differs from it by one base. The chain uses TRBV6-1 and TRBJ2-1; 7 bases align to TRBD2. The CDR3 is made up of 18 amino acids. V lost 8 bases, J lost 5 bases, and 21 bases stayed unmatched. Looked up from germline, CDR1 is MNHNS and CDR2 is SASEGT. CDR3 nucleotides: TGTGCCAGCGAGACACGGCGGGAGCGTGTTACCGGACACAATGAGCAGTTCTTC. Translated: CASETRRERVTGHNEQFF.

The chain recombines TRBV4-3 with TRBJ1-1; D ambiguous. The ends were cut back, 0 bases at V and 0 bases at J, with 11 bases in the middle. Germline V lookup: CDR1 LGHNA, CDR2 YSLEER. This CDR3 spans 16 amino acids. The CDR3 is CASSQEGSVLNTEAFF. As DNA, the CDR3 is TGCGCCAGCAGCCAAGAGGGTAGTGTCTTGAACACTGAAGCTTTCTTT.

The chain links TRBV3-1 to TRBJ2-5, with D perhaps matching TRBD2 (5 bases). The closer fit of TRBJ2-7 to the DNA end suggests the J call may be wrong. Per germline, CDR1 LGHDT and CDR2 YNNKEL (reference sequence). The CDR3 covers 15 residues. The CDR3 DNA is TGTGCCAGCAGCCAAGCGGGTGGACTCCGCTGCGAGCAGTACTTC. Its translation: CASSQAGGLRCEQYF.

This clonotype appeared a few times. This chain uses TRBV20-1 with TRBJ2-5; TRBD2 matches at 7 bases. The trim removed 3 bases at V and 2 bases at J, leaving 3 bases unmatched. Germline V lookup: CDR1 DFQATT, CDR2 SNEGSKA (reference sequence). This CDR3 region has 13 residues. CDR3 in DNA: TGCAGTGCTAGGCCTAGCGGACAAGAGACCCAGTACTTC. Its translation is CSARPSGQETQYF.

The chain uses TRBV5-6 and TRBJ2-5, with TRBD1 matching over 9 bases. Per germline, CDR1 SGHDT and CDR2 YYEEEE. This CDR3 spans 13 amino acids. The trim removed 3 bases at V and 13 bases at J, leaving 10 bases unmatched. The CDR3 protein is CASSWAPGQGLYF. CDR3 sequence (DNA): TGTGCCAGCAGCTGGGCTCCGGGACAGGGTCTGTACTTC.

The chain couples TRBV20-1 to TRBJ2-3; D is unclear. CDR1 and CDR2 from the germline V gene are DFQATT and SNEGSKA (reference sequence). The V gene lost 5 bases and the J gene lost 3 bases, with 18 bases spanning the gap. This CDR3 is 15 amino acids long. The CDR3 protein is CSAPNTGYGTDTQYF. CDR3 in DNA: TGCAGTGCTCCTAACACGGGTTATGGGACAGATACGCAGTATTTT.

The chain carries TRBV13 and TRBJ2-6; D unresolved. CDR3 length equals 18 residues. Germline V gene sequence: CDR1 PRHDT, CDR2 FYEKMQ (reference sequence). V was pared by 0 bases and J by 0 bases, with 12 bases between. As DNA, the CDR3 is TGTGCCAGCAGCTTAGGCTCGGACCCTAACTCTGGGGCCAACGTCCTGACTTTC. It is translated as CASSLGSDPNSGANVLTF. The full variable domain, completed using reference TRBV13 and TRBJ2-6, is AAGVIQSPRHLIKEKRETATLKCYPIPRHDTVYWYQQGPGQDPQFLISFYEKMQSDKGSIPDRFSAQQFSDYHSELNMSSLELGDSALYFCASSLGSDPNSGANVLTFGAGSRLTVL.

V is TRBV21-1 and J is TRBJ2-5; the table calls TRBD1, which could not be checked here. TRBV21-1 represents a pseudogene. This CDR3 region has 15 residues. The CDR3 spells CASSKPTGGSETQYF. Written as DNA, the CDR3 is TGTGCCAGCAGCAAACCGACAGGGGGAAGTGAGACCCAGTACTTC.

The rearrangement joins TRBV11-2 to TRBJ2-4; 12 bases are shared with TRBD1. The germline CDR1 and CDR2 sequences are SGHAT and FQNNGV. Trimming removed 5 bases from V and 3 bases from J; junction bases left unmatched: 8. The CDR3 totals 17 residues. CDR3: CASSVGQGAVSKNIQYF. CDR3 DNA: TGTGCCAGCAGCGTGGGACAGGGGGCGGTGAGCAAAAACATTCAGTACTTC.

The rearrangement uses TRBV9 and TRBJ2-1; maybe TRBD2 (5 bases). The V end was cut by 0 bases, the J end by 9 bases, with 16 bases between. This CDR3 is 15 amino acids long. Germline values: CDR1 SGDLS, CDR2 YYNGEE. The CDR3 sequence: CASSVEGWSSTEQFF. For the CDR3, the DNA is TGTGCCAGCAGCGTAGAGGGATGGTCTAGCACTGAGCAGTTCTTC. Full variable domain (missing parts from reference TRBV9 and TRBJ2-1): DSGVTQTPKHLITATGQRVTLRCSPRSGDLSVYWYQQSLDQGLQFLIQYYNGEERAKGNILERFSAQQFPDLHSELNLSSLELGDSALYFCASSVEGWSSTEQFFGPGTRLTVL.

The chain joins TRBV2 to TRBJ2-3; TRBD2 agrees at 8 bases. The CDR3 consists of 18 residues. With 5 bases clipped from V and 1 base from J, the junction kept 14 bases outside the gene matches. Per germline, CDR1 SNHLY and CDR2 FYNNEI. CDR3 loop: CASSFGLAAFEGTDTQYF. The CDR3 coding sequence is TGTGCCAGCAGTTTCGGACTAGCAGCATTCGAAGGCACAGATACGCAGTATTTT.

This clonotype was observed a few times. This CDR3 reads CASSTSGRGNEQYF. CDR3 DNA sequence: TGTGCCAGCAGTACTAGCGGGAGGGGTAACGAGCAGTACTTC. The J gene is TRBJ2-7, the V gene TRBV12-3 or TRBV12-4; TRBD2 matches at 13 bases. The ends lost 5 bases at V and 5 bases at J; junction bases unmatched: 3. This CDR3 is 14 amino acids long.

The chain is built from TRBV20-1 and TRBJ1-1; a possible D gene is TRBD1 (5 bases). From germline, CDR1 is DFQATT and CDR2 SNEGSKA (reference sequence). This CDR3 spans 14 amino acids. Deletions cut 3 bases from V and 0 bases from J, with 11 bases between. The CDR3 DNA follows: TGCAGTGCTAGGGGACGGACCATGAACACTGAAGCTTTCTTT. This translates into CSARGRTMNTEAFF.

This clonotype showed up just a few times. The chain combines TRBV7-2 with TRBJ2-1, with D perhaps TRBD1 (6 bases). The CDR3 extends over 13 amino acids. Germline CDR1 SGHTA, CDR2 FQGNSA. V gave up 4 bases and J gave up 7 bases, with 11 bases separating them. DNA for the CDR3: TGTGCCAGCAGCTCCCAGGGGAGAAATGAGCAGTTCTTC. This gives the protein CASSSQGRNEQFF.

This chain uses TRBV18 with TRBJ2-3, with D possibly being TRBD1 (6 bases). This CDR3 is 16 amino acids long. V lost 0 bases, J lost 4 bases, and 14 bases lay in between. Germline V gene sequence: CDR1 KGHSH, CDR2 LQKENI. This CDR3 reads CASSPPGQRTADTQYF. CDR3 sequence (DNA): TGTGCCAGCTCACCACCGGGCCAGCGGACAGCAGATACGCAGTATTTT.

The V call is TRBV5-1, the J call TRBJ2-1; 7 bases line up with TRBD2. The CDR3 consists of 15 residues. The germline V gene encodes CDR1 SGHRS and CDR2 YFSETQ. V lost 3 bases and J lost 4; bases outside the gene matches: 7. Written as DNA, the CDR3 is TGCGCCAGCAGCTCTGGACTAGTGGGATACAATGAGCAGTTCTTC. It specifies CASSSGLVGYNEQFF.

The chain combines TRBV20-1 with TRBJ1-4, with D possibly matching TRBD1 (5 bases). This CDR3 is 13 amino acids long. From germline, CDR1 is DFQATT and CDR2 SNEGSKA (reference sequence). V was cut by 6 bases and J by 5 bases, with 13 bases left in between. CDR3 nucleotides: TGCAGTGCCTCAGGGAGTCGCAATGAAAAACTGTTTTTT. Encoded protein: CSASGSRNEKLFF.

Many counts were recorded for this clonotype. A single base separates this from a much larger clone, so it may be a read error. The CDR3 DNA is TGTGCCAGCAGTCGTCGACGGACATTGACCTACAATGAGCAGTACTTC. Translation: CASSRRRTLTYNEQYF. V gene TRBV6-5 combines with J gene TRBJ2-1; a weak D match, TRBD1 (5 bases). Judging by the DNA end, TRBJ2-7 fits better; the J call may be wrong. CDR3 length equals 16 residues. The V gene's germline CDR1 is MNHEY and CDR2 SVGAGI.

The chain is built from TRBV7-2 and TRBJ1-1; no reliable D call. The germline CDR1 and CDR2 sequences are SGHTA and FQGNSA. Between the trimmed V and J ends, which lost 3 bases and 4 bases, there was a span of 9 bases. The CDR3 extends over 13 amino acids. The CDR3 is CASSFSSSTEAFF. The CDR3 DNA sequence: TGTGCCAGCAGCTTTTCCAGTTCCACTGAAGCTTTCTTT.

The chain combines TRBV7-2 with TRBJ2-5, with 9 bases lining up with TRBD2. Trimming at V came to 2 bases and at J to 2 bases, leaving 6 bases not matched to a gene. CDR1 is SGHTA, CDR2 FQGNSA, per germline. This CDR3 region has 16 residues. CDR3 sequence: CASSLRLAGIQETQYF. Here the CDR3 DNA reads TGTGCCAGCAGCTTACGGCTAGCGGGAATACAAGAGACCCAGTACTTC.